This T cell receptor beta chain originates from a study of shared clonotypes between healthy human individuals. Study conclusions and caveats: When naive CD4 clonotypes were compared across a few donors, around 5% were shared.

Naive CD8 cells lacked CD45RO and underwent positive selection for CCR7, leaving out terminally differentiated effector memory CD45RA+ cells. Nashville, Tennessee was home to all donors, who were Caucasian adults. Concerning this clone: Its antigen remains unidentified.

V was pared by 5 bases and J by 1 base, with 9 bases between. Germline V gene data show CDR1 as SGHNT and CDR2 as YYREEE (reference sequence). The CDR3 length is 13 residues. Clones were read by immunoSEQ multiplex PCR, and TCRdb kept only the in-frame ones, dropping some. The sample holds about 2 million clones; about 95% are singletons and the top ten take approximately 1.2%. The specimen sequenced was naive CD8+ T cells sorted from blood. The chain uses TRBV5-4 and TRBJ2-5, with D maybe TRBD2 (5 bases). The source is a man aged 18 to 35 in good health. CDR3 coding DNA: TGTGCCAGCAGACCGAGGGTCCAAGAGACCCAGTACTTC. This translates into CASRPRVQETQYF.